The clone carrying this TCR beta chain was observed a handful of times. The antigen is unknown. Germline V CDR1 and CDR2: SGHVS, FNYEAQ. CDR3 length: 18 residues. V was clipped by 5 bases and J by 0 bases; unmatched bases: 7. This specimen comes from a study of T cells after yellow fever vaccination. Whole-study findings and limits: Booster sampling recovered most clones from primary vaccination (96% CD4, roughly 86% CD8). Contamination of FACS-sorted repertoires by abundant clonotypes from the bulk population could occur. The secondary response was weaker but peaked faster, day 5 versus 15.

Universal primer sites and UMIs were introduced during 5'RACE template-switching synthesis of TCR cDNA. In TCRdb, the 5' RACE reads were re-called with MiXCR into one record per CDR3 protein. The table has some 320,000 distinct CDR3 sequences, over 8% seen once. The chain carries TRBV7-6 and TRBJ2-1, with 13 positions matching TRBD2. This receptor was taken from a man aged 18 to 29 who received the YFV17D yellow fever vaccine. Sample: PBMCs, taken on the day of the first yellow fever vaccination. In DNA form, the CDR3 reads TGTGCCAGCAGCCCAACTAGCGGGGGGGCCGGCTCCTACAATGAGCAGTTCTTC. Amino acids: CASSPTSGGAGSYNEQFF.